Listed below are T cell receptor beta chains from one sample, sequenced in a study of T cell repertoires in cytomegalovirus infection. MiXCR was run by TCRdb on the reads, yielding one entry per CDR3 protein. Seen here are about 100,000 distinct CDR3 sequences, under 55% observed once, and the top ten hold 65% to 75%. The antigens these receptors bind are not known. Specimen: CD8+ T cells from cultured PBMCs, collected from culture after CMV antigen stimulation. The receptors come from a human donor in good health (CMV status not recorded). Some clones in this sample may be carry-over from other donors' samples. CDR3s leave out the opening cysteine and the closing phenylalanine or tryptophan. The order of the fields is clone size, J gene, V gene, CDR3 protein. Size values are once, few and many counts, or a class for expanded clones, and some rows have none.

NA TRBJ2-1 TRBV12-3/TRBV12-4 ASSSPLAGDLNEQF
many TRBJ1-1 TRBV7-2 ASSLAWNTEAF
NA TRBJ1-4 TRBV6-1 ASRKTGAPATNEKLF
NA TRBJ1-2 TRBV7-9 ASSLAGVAYGYT
NA TRBJ2-7 TRBV12-3/TRBV12-4 ASSGTPTLNYEQY
NA TRBJ1-5 TRBV6-1 ASSEGIYSNQPQH
NA TRBJ1-1 TRBV6-1 ASSTPGDAEAF
many TRBJ1-1 TRBV7-9 ASSLGRLLVRNTEAF
NA TRBJ1-1 TRBV7-9 ASSSTPREAF
few TRBJ1-4 TRBV6-6 ASSYDRGGEKLF
NA TRBJ1-1 TRBV5-6 ASSFRTGLNTEAF
few TRBJ2-2 TRBV24-1 ATSDVQGDTGELF
NA TRBJ2-2 TRBV6-6 ASSSTLAGDTGELF
NA TRBJ2-7 TRBV27 ASKGSPYEQY
few TRBJ2-3 TRBV7-8 ASSWVAATSTDTQY
many TRBJ2-6 TRBV11-3 ASSFQGSSSGANVLT
NA TRBJ2-1 TRBV9 ASSPGLALDEQF
many TRBJ2-4 TRBV4-1 ASSQSPSSNPKNIQY
many TRBJ2-7 TRBV6-1 ASSPGYRAKGQY
NA TRBJ2-1 TRBV12-3/TRBV12-4 ASSSASRENEQF
NA TRBJ1-1 TRBV29-1 SGVGTGDTEAF
NA TRBJ2-5 TRBV6-5 ASSYSVSRETQY
NA TRBJ1-2 TRBV6-5 ASSYRQNDYGYT
NA TRBJ1-1 TRBV2 ASRAGTSGTEAF
NA TRBJ2-1 TRBV19 ASSIGPVGEQF
NA TRBJ2-7 TRBV7-8 ASSPGGGAGYEQY
once TRBJ2-2 TRBV2 ASGTGGTGELF
NA TRBJ2-2 TRBV5-4 ACGYSLTSGELF
NA TRBJ1-1 TRBV27 ASSPDAGGDTEAF
NA TRBJ1-4 TRBV2 ASSRGRGEKLF
NA TRBJ1-3 TRBV7-6 ASSLGVGNTIY
few TRBJ2-7 TRBV7-6 ASSEGDEQY
NA TRBJ2-7 TRBV14 ASSHRQSLYEQY
few TRBJ2-7 TRBV28 ASSESGRLYEQY
NA TRBJ2-1 TRBV7-9 ASSLGRNNEQF
few TRBJ1-1 TRBV7-2 ASSAPGRPREKGSAF
few TRBJ1-2 TRBV27 ASSPPGQGAYGYT
NA TRBJ2-1 TRBV7-9 ASRPDSGGVPASSYNEQF
few TRBJ1-1 TRBV6-2/TRBV6-3 ASSYSRDRGRTEAF
few TRBJ2-2 TRBV6-5 ASRRGWDGELF
NA TRBJ1-2 TRBV4-1 ASSQGQGFYGYT
NA TRBJ1-1 TRBV5-6 ASSRDRERFSAF
NA TRBJ1-2 TRBV20-1 SALWGELGYT
few TRBJ1-2 TRBV27 ASSFHTGGNYGYT
few TRBJ2-7 TRBV7-6 ASSQDRSYEQY
NA TRBJ1-2 TRBV20-1 SARDLYQAGGYT
NA TRBJ2-3 TRBV28 ASSFFPITDTQY
NA TRBJ2-7 TRBV5-6 ASSLARTLQQY
many TRBJ1-6 TRBV2 ASNAVPYNSPLH
NA TRBJ1-4 TRBV2 ASSEERDRSEKLF
NA TRBJ2-1 TRBV13 ASSLVGGMGYNEQF
few TRBJ2-2 TRBV2 ARLQLSTGELF
NA TRBJ1-4 TRBV7-9 ASSLYRGLEELF
few TRBJ1-2 TRBV12-3/TRBV12-4 ASTPGGWEYGYT
few TRBJ2-1 TRBV7-6 ASSLNVGGPGEQF
NA TRBJ2-1 TRBV7-6 ASSPLAGYQNEQF
NA TRBJ2-1 TRBV3-1 ASSQEVSGGAMEPEQF